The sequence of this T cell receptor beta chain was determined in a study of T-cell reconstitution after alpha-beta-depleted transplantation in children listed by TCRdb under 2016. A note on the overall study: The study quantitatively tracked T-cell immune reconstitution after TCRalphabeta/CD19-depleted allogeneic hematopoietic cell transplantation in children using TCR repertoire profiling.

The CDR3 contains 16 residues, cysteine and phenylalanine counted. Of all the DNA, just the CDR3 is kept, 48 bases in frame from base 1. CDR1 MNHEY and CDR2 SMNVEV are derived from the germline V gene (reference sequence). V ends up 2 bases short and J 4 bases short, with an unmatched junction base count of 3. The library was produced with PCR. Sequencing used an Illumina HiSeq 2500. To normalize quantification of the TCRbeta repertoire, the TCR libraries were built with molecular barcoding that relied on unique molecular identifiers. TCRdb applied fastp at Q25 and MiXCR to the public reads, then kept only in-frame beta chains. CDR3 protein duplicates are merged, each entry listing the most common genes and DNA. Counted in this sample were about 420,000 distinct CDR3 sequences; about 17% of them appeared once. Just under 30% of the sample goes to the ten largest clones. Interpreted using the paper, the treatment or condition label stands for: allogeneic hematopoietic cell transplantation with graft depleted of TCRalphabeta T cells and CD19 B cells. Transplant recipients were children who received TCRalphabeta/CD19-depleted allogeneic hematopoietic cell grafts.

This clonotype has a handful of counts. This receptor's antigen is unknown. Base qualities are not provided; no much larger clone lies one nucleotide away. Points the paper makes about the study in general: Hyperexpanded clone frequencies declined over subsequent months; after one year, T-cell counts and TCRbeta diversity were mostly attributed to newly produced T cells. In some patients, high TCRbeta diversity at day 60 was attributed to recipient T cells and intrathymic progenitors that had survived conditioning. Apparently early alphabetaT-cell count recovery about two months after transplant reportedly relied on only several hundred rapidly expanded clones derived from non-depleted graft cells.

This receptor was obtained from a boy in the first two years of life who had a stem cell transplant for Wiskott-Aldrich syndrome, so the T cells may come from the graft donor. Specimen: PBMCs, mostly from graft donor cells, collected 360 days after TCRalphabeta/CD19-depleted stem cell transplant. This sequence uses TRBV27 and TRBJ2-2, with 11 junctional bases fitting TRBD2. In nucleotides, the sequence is TGTGCCAGCAGTTTAAGTAGCGGGGGGGCCACCGGGGAGCTGTTTTTT. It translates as CASSLSSGGATGELFF.